These 24 T cell receptor beta chains came from one sample sequenced in a study of vaccination effects on CD4 cells after COVID-19. Only in-frame clones appear in the TCRdb table, and some are missing; sequencing was by immunoSEQ multiplex PCR. Among around 50,000 clones listed, around 74% were seen once. Antigens of these TCRs are unknown. Subsequent to a culture period of under 11 days, CD4+ T cells were isolated. A PCR test confirmed that the person had SARS-CoV-2 infection between March and December 2020. The participants, recipients of two vaccine doses, got either BNT162b2 or mRNA-1273. This specimen was CD4+ T cells from PBMCs cultured without peptide, taken after COVID-19 vaccination. The origin of the receptors is a human donor who had a prior SARS-CoV-2 infection.

This clone was counted a few times. The chain joins TRBV28 to TRBJ1-1; unclear D gene. The germline gives CDR1 MDHEN, CDR2 SYDVKM. CDR3 length: 16 amino acids. Trimming removed 6 bases from V and 1 base from J, with 18 bases in between. CDR3 amino acids: CASRPSDGRENTEAFF. The CDR3 DNA reads as TGTGCCAGCAGGCCAAGCGACGGACGGGAGAACACTGAAGCTTTCTTT.

This clone was seen once. The chain employs TRBV24-1 and TRBJ2-6; maybe TRBD1 (5 bases). CDR1 and CDR2 from the germline V gene are KGHDR and SFDVKD. The CDR3 contains 18 residues. V gave up 2 bases and J gave up 0 bases, with 13 bases separating them. In nucleotides, the CDR3 is TGTGCCACCAGTGATTCGCAGGGTGAATACTCTGGGGCCAACGTCCTGACTTTC. Its protein is CATSDSQGEYSGANVLTF.

This clone appeared a few times. The chain uses TRBV5-1 and TRBJ2-3, with 10 bases matching TRBD1. J lost 3 bases, V lost 3 bases, and 16 bases had no gene match. The CDR3 spans 19 residues. The germline gives CDR1 SGHRS, CDR2 YFSETQ. CDR3 sequence reads: CASSYGQGVYTPPTDTQYF. The CDR3 DNA sequence: TGCGCCAGCAGCTACGGACAGGGGGTTTATACGCCCCCAACAGATACGCAGTATTTT.

J is TRBJ1-5 and V is TRBV30; D remains ambiguous. V was trimmed by 5 bases and J by 3 bases, leaving 5 bases between them. The CDR3 covers 11 residues. CDR1 is GTSNPN, CDR2 SVGIG, per germline (reference sequence). For the CDR3, the DNA is TGTGCCTGGGGATACAATCAGCCCCAGCATTTT. Translation gives CAWGYNQPQHF.

V usage is TRBV7-2 and J usage is TRBJ1-5; D gene uncertain. Germline CDR1 SGHTA, CDR2 FQGNSA. Trimming cost V 3 bases and J 7 bases, with 7 bases left between them. The CDR3 has 12 residues. CDR3 protein: CASSFSLQPQHF. In DNA form, the CDR3 reads TGTGCCAGCAGCTTTAGTCTCCAGCCCCAGCATTTT.

The chain employs TRBV15 and TRBJ2-7; D possibly corresponds to TRBD1 (6 bases). V was trimmed by 3 bases and J by 3 bases, leaving 12 bases between them. Germline CDR1 LNHNV, CDR2 YYDKDF (reference sequence). The CDR3 contains 14 residues. The CDR3 is CATSRERGNYEQYF. In nucleotides, the CDR3 is TGTGCCACCAGCAGGGAAAGGGGGAACTACGAGCAGTACTTC.

This clone was observed a handful of times. The V gene is TRBV30, the J gene TRBJ2-7; D unresolved. The CDR3 contains 14 residues. Trimming shortened V by 2 bases and J by 1 base, and 12 bases separated the two germline ends. CDR1 and CDR2 (germline): GTSNPN, SVGIG (reference sequence). CDR3 amino acids: CAWSTGRPSYEQYF. CDR3 DNA sequence: TGTGCCTGGAGTACCGGACGCCCATCCTACGAGCAGTACTTC.

The rearrangement joins TRBV20-1 to TRBJ1-6, with D maybe TRBD1 (5 bases). In germline, CDR1 is DFQATT, CDR2 SNEGSKA (reference sequence). This CDR3 spans 13 amino acids. V was cut by 3 bases and J by 9 bases, with 12 bases left in between. The CDR3 coding sequence is TGCAGTGCTAGTCCCCCGGGACCTTCACCCCTCCACTTT. This codes for CSASPPGPSPLHF.

The rearrangement joins TRBV10-3 to TRBJ2-7; 8 bases line up with TRBD1. The ends lost 5 bases at V and 5 bases at J; junction bases unmatched: 8. In germline, CDR1 is ENHRY, CDR2 SYGVKD. The CDR3 covers 14 residues. The chain's CDR3 is CAISRQGSIDEQYF. DNA for the CDR3: TGTGCCATCAGTCGACAGGGGTCGATCGACGAGCAGTACTTC.

This chain uses TRBV9 with TRBJ2-7; 8 positions agree with TRBD2. CDR1 is SGDLS, CDR2 YYNGEE, per germline. The CDR3 runs 15 residues. V lost 2 bases, J lost 0 bases, and 4 bases stayed unmatched. CDR3 in amino acids: CASSVGLAFSYEQYF. CDR3 nucleotides: TGTGCCAGCAGCGTTGGACTAGCCTTCTCCTACGAGCAGTACTTC.

This chain connects TRBV7-2 to TRBJ2-3; maybe TRBD2 (5 bases). This CDR3 has 13 residues. Trimming removed 7 bases from V and 4 bases from J, with 12 bases in between. Germline-derived CDR1 and CDR2 are SGHTA and FQGNSA. The CDR3 is CASTPVRADTQYF. The DNA of the CDR3 is TGTGCCAGCACCCCCGTGCGGGCAGATACGCAGTATTTT. Drawing the rest from reference TRBV7-2 and TRBJ2-3, the complete variable domain is GAGVSQSPSNKVTEKGKDVELRCDPISGHTALYWYRQSLGQGLEFLIYFQGNSAPDKSGLPSDRFSAERTGGSVSTLTIQRTQQEDSAVYLCASTPVRADTQYFGPGTRLTVL.

This chain connects TRBV28 to TRBJ1-1, with D unclear. The CDR3 consists of 12 residues. Germline CDR1 MDHEN, CDR2 SYDVKM. Trimming stripped 6 bases from V and 3 bases from J, with 8 bases between. The CDR3 DNA reads as TGTGCCAGCAGCCTCCCGCACACTGAAGCTTTCTTT. Translated: CASSLPHTEAFF.

This chain uses TRBV20-1 with TRBJ2-7; 7 bases are a match to TRBD1. The CDR3 sequence is 13 residues long. CDR1 and CDR2 from the germline V gene are DFQATT and SNEGSKA (reference sequence). V lost 3 bases and J lost 2; bases outside the gene matches: 4. The chain's CDR3 is CSASTGAAYEQYF. The CDR3 coding sequence is TGCAGTGCTAGTACAGGGGCCGCCTACGAGCAGTACTTC.

In its sample, this clone was seen a few times. The chain couples TRBV4-1 to TRBJ2-3; D may be TRBD1 (6 bases). From germline, CDR1 is MGHRA and CDR2 YSYEKL. The CDR3 extends over 17 amino acids. V lost 1 base to trimming and J lost 0 bases, with 14 bases between them. The CDR3 DNA reads as TGCGCCAGCAGCCAAGGGCCGACAGGCCGTAGCACAGATACGCAGTATTTT. As protein: CASSQGPTGRSTDTQYF.

The chain recombines TRBV28 with TRBJ2-7, with D uncertain. Trimming left V 2 bases short and J 2 bases short, with 4 bases between. The V gene's germline CDR1 is MDHEN and CDR2 SYDVKM. This CDR3 region has 12 residues. The CDR3 nucleotides read TGTGCCAGCAGTTTAGGGACCTACGAGCAGTACTTC. Amino acids: CASSLGTYEQYF.

The chain is built from TRBV18 and TRBJ1-3, with a tentative D call TRBD1 (5 bases). The CDR3 is 14 residues long. Deletions cut 3 bases from V and 4 bases from J, with 10 bases between. Germline lookup yields CDR1 KGHSH and CDR2 LQKENI. The CDR3 DNA reads as TGTGCCAGCTCACCGAGGACATCGGGAAACACCATATATTTT. Encoded protein: CASSPRTSGNTIYF.

This clone was counted between two and nine times. This chain links TRBV19 with TRBJ1-4; D perhaps matches TRBD1 (6 bases). CDR3 length: 13 residues. Looked up from germline, CDR1 is LNHDA and CDR2 is SQIVND (reference sequence). The V and J ends lost 8 bases and 5 bases respectively, with 12 bases between them. Here the CDR3 reads CASAGTKNEKLFF. CDR3 in DNA: TGTGCCAGTGCCGGGACAAAGAATGAAAAACTGTTTTTT.

The V call is TRBV9, the J call TRBJ2-1, with 8 bases that match TRBD1. The germline gives CDR1 SGDLS, CDR2 YYNGEE. There are 14 residues in the CDR3. With 2 bases clipped from V and 7 bases from J, the junction kept 5 bases outside the gene matches. The chain's CDR3 is CASSVQGASNEQFF. In DNA, the CDR3 is TGTGCCAGCAGCGTCCAGGGGGCTTCGAATGAGCAGTTCTTC.

V gene TRBV4-1 combines with J gene TRBJ1-6; tentatively, D is TRBD1 (5 bases). Germline lookup yields CDR1 MGHRA and CDR2 YSYEKL. This CDR3 contains 17 residues. V lost 1 base, J lost 7 bases, and 17 bases lay in between. The CDR3 sequence is CASSQALSSRDNSPLHF. The CDR3 coding sequence is TGCGCCAGCAGCCAAGCATTAAGTTCCAGGGACAATTCACCCCTCCACTTT.

The chain carries TRBV5-1 and TRBJ2-3, with 8 positions matching TRBD2. The CDR3 is 14 residues long. Germline-derived CDR1 and CDR2 are SGHRS and YFSETQ. Trimming at V came to 0 bases and at J to 5 bases, leaving 2 bases not matched to a gene. The CDR3 region has the DNA TGCGCCAGCAGCTTGGATCGGGGGGGAGATACGCAGTATTTT. Protein product: CASSLDRGGDTQYF.

V gene TRBV6-5 combines with J gene TRBJ2-5; D might be TRBD2 (6 bases). V dropped 6 bases and J dropped 5 bases, with 16 bases sitting between them. The CDR3 has 14 residues. Germline V gene sequence: CDR1 MNHEY, CDR2 SVGAGI. The CDR3 reads CASRRTKVRETQYF. CDR3 nucleotide sequence: TGTGCCAGCAGAAGGACTAAGGTTAGGGAGACCCAGTACTTC.

This clone was seen only once. This chain links TRBV4-2 with TRBJ2-3; 8 bases map to TRBD2. Trimming removed 3 bases from V and 3 bases from J; junction bases left unmatched: 11. The CDR3 sequence is 17 residues long. The germline V gene has CDR1 LGHNA and CDR2 YNFKEQ. CDR3 loop: CASSHVSGRMGTDTQYF. DNA for the CDR3: TGTGCCAGCAGCCACGTAAGCGGGAGAATGGGTACAGATACGCAGTATTTT.

This chain links TRBV7-2 with TRBJ2-7, with D perhaps matching TRBD2 (6 bases). This CDR3 spans 14 amino acids. The germline CDR1 and CDR2 sequences are SGHTA and FQGNSA. V lost 5 bases, J lost 0 bases, and 11 bases lay in between. CDR3 amino acids: CASSRGSGSYEQYF. CDR3 coding DNA: TGTGCCAGCAGCCGCGGTAGCGGCTCCTACGAGCAGTACTTC.

The V call is TRBV12-1, the J call TRBJ2-1; TRBD1 was called by the table and not checked on the DNA. TRBV12-1 is classified as a pseudogene. The CDR3 consists of 15 residues. The CDR3 nucleotides are TGTGCCAGCAGCCCCTACGGACAAACCTACAATGAGCAGTTCTTC. Its protein product is CASSPYGQTYNEQFF.